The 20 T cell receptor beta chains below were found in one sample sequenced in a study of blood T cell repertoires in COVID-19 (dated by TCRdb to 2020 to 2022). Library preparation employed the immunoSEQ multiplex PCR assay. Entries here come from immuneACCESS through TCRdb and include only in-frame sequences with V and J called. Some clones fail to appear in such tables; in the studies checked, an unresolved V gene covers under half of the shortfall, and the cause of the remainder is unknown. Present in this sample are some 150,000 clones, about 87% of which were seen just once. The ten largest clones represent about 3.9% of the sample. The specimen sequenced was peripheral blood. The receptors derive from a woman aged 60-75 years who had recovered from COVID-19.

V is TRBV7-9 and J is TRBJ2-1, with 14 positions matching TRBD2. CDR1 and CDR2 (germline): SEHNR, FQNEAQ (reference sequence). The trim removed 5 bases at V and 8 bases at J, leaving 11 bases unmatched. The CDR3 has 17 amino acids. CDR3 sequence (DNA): TGTGCCAGCAGCCAAAGACTAGCGGGGGGGCTAGGCGATGAGCAGTTCTTC. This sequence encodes CASSQRLAGGLGDEQFF.

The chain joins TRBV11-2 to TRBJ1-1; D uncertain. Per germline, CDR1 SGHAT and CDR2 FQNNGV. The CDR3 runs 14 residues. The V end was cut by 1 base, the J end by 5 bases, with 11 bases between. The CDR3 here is CASSLVGTDTEAFF. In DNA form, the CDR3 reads TGTGCCAGCAGCTTAGTCGGTACAGATACTGAAGCTTTCTTT.

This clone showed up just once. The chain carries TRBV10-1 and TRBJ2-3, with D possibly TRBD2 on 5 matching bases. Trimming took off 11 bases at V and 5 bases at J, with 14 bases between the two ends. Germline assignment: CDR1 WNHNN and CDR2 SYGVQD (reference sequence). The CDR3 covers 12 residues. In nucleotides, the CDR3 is TGCGCCCCCCACCTTGGAGGAGATACGCAGTATTTT. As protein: CAPHLGGDTQYF.

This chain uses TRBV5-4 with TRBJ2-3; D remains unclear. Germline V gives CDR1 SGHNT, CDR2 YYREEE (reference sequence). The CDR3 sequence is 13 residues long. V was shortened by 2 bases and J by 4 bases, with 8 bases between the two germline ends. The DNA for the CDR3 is TGTGCCAGCAGCTTAGAGGTCGCAGATACGCAGTATTTT. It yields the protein CASSLEVADTQYF.

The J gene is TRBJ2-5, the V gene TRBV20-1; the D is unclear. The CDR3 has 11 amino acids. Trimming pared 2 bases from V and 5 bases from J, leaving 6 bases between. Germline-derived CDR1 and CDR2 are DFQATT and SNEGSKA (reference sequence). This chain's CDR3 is CSARRRETQYF. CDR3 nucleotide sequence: TGCAGTGCTAGAAGGCGGGAGACCCAGTACTTC.

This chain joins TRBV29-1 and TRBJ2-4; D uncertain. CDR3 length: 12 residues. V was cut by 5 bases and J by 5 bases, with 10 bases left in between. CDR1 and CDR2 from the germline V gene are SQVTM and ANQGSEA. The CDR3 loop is CSVRDGENIQYF. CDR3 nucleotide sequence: TGCAGCGTTCGTGACGGAGAAAACATTCAGTACTTC.

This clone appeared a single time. Written as DNA, the CDR3 is TGTGCCAGCAGCTTAACTAGCGGGGGGAATGAGCAGTTCTTC. Its protein product is CASSLTSGGNEQFF. The V call is TRBV7-2, the J call TRBJ2-1, with 12 bases fitting TRBD2. The CDR3 is 14 amino acids. The germline V gene encodes CDR1 SGHTA and CDR2 FQGNSA. V shed 2 bases, J shed 7 bases, and the junction held 0 bases outside the gene matches.

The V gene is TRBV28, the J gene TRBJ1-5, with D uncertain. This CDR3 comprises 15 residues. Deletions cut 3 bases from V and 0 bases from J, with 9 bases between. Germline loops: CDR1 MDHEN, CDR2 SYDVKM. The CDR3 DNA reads TGTGCCAGCAGTTTCGGTCATCTTAGCAATCAGCCCCAGCATTTT. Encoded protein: CASSFGHLSNQPQHF.

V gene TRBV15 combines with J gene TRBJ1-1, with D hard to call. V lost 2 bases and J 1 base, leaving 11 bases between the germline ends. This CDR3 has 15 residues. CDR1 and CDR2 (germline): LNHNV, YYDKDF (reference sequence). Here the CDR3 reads CATSRFLSGNTEAFF. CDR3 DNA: TGTGCCACCAGCAGATTTCTGTCAGGGAACACTGAAGCTTTCTTT.

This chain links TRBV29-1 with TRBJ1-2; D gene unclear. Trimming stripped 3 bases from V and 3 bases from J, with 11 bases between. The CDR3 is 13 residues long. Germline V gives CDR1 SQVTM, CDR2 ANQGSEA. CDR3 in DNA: TGCAGCGTTGATCGAGCGGGTGACTATGGCTACACCTTC. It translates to CSVDRAGDYGYTF.

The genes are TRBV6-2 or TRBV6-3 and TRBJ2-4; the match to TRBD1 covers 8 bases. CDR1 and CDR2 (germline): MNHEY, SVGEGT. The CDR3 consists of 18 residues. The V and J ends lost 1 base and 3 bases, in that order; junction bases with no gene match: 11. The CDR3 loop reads CASSYLFGYGQGKNIQYF. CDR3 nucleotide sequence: TGTGCCAGCAGTTACTTATTCGGGTACGGACAGGGCAAAAACATTCAGTACTTC.

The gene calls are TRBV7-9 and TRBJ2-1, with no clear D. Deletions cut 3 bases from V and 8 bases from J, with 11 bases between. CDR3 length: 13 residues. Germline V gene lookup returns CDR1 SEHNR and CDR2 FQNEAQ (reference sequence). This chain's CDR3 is CASSLAGGDEQFF. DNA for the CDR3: TGTGCCAGCAGCTTGGCCGGCGGAGATGAGCAGTTCTTC.

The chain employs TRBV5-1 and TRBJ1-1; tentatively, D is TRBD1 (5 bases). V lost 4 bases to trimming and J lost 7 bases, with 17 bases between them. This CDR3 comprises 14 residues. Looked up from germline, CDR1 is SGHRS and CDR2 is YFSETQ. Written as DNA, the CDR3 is TGCGCCAGCAGCGTGCAGGGTTTTGGTGATGAAGCTTTCTTT. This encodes CASSVQGFGDEAFF.

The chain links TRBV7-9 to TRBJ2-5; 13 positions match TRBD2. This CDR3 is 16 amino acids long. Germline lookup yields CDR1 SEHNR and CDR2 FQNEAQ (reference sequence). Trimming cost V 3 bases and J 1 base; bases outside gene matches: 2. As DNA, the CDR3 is TGTGCCAGCAGCTTGGGACTAGCGGGGTCCCAAGAGACCCAGTACTTC. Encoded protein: CASSLGLAGSQETQYF. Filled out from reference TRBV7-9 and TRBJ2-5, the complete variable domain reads DTGVSQNPRHKITKRGQNVTFRCDPISEHNRLYWYRQTLGQGPEFLTYFQNEAQLEKSRLLSDRFSAERPKGSFSTLEIQRTEQGDSAMYLCASSLGLAGSQETQYFGPGTRLLVL.

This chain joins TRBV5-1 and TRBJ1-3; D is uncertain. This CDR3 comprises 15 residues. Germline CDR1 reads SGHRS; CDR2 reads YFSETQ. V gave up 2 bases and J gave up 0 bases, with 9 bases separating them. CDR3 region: CASSFDGASGNTIYF. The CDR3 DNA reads TGCGCCAGCAGCTTTGACGGAGCCTCTGGAAACACCATATATTTT.

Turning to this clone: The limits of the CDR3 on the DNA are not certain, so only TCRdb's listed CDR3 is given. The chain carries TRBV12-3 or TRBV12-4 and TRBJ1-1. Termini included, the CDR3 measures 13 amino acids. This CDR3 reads CASSFGDSAPAFF.

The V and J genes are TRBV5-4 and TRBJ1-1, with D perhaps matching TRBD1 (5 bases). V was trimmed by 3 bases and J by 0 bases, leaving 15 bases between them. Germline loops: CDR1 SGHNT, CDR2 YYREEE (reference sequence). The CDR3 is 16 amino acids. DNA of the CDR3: TGTGCCAGCAGCTGGGCGGGCGGGACGGTGAACACTGAAGCTTTCTTT. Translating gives CASSWAGGTVNTEAFF.

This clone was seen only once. The CDR3 bases are TGCGCCAGCAGTGGGGGGGCGATGAACACTGAAGCTTTCTTT. It is translated as CASSGGAMNTEAFF. The chain carries TRBV5-1 and TRBJ1-1, with a tentative D call TRBD1 (6 bases). The CDR3 contains 14 residues. CDR1 is SGHRS, CDR2 YFSETQ, per germline. V was shortened by 5 bases and J by 0 bases, with 11 bases between the two germline ends.

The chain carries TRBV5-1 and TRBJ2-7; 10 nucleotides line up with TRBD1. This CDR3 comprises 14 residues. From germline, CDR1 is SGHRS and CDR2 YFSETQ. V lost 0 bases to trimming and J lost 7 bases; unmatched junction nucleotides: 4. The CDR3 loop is CASSLGDRGGEQYF. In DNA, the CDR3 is TGCGCCAGCAGCTTGGGGGACAGGGGAGGAGAGCAGTACTTC.

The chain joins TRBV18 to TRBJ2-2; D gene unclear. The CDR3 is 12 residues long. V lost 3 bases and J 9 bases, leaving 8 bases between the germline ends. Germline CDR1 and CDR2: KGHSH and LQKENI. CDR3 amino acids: CASSPPTRELFF. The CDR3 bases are TGTGCCAGCTCACCCCCGACTCGGGAGCTGTTTTTT.